Listed here are 5 T cell receptor beta chains from one sample, sequenced in a study of shared clonotypes between healthy human individuals (TCRdb year 2020). To prepare the library, the immunoSEQ multiplex PCR assay was applied. TCRdb took over this immuneACCESS table, retaining in-frame rearrangements with V and J assigned. Such tables are incomplete; in checked studies, under half of the missing clones stem from an unresolved V gene, and the remainder is unexplained. The table for this sample lists roughly 520,000 clones; 90% to 97% of them were counted only once. Around 0.066% of the sample goes to the ten largest clones. Sequencing was performed on naive CD4+ T cells sorted from blood. The meaning of the sample's cell subset or site label: CD45RA+ positively selected. These receptors were obtained from a woman in her twenties or thirties in good health.

The gene calls are TRBV28 and TRBJ2-7; the D gene is possibly TRBD2 (5 bases). Germline values: CDR1 MDHEN, CDR2 SYDVKM. CDR3 length equals 16 residues. Trimming left V 7 bases short and J 2 bases short, with 21 bases between. The CDR3 bases are TGTGCCAGCACCGAGACGACTCTTCCCGGGGCCTACGAGCAGTACTTC. Its protein is CASTETTLPGAYEQYF.

The V and J genes are TRBV19 and TRBJ1-5; possibly TRBD1 for D (6 bases). V was pared by 6 bases and J by 6 bases, with 15 bases between. Germline CDR1 LNHDA, CDR2 SQIVND (reference sequence). The CDR3 runs 14 residues. DNA of the CDR3: TGTGCCAGTAGATCGGGGGGGGCGGGTCAGCCCCAGCATTTT. Its protein is CASRSGGAGQPQHF.

The gene calls are TRBV18 and TRBJ2-2; TRBD2 might be the D (6 bases). The V end lost 5 bases, the J end lost 3 bases, and 13 bases lay between the germline ends. The CDR3 sequence is 15 residues long. CDR1 and CDR2 (germline): KGHSH, LQKENI. CDR3: CASSVIGSDTGELFF. In DNA form, the CDR3 reads TGTGCCAGCTCAGTTATCGGGAGCGACACCGGGGAGCTGTTTTTT.

The chain has TRBV19 and TRBJ1-1, with 7 bases lining up with TRBD1. With V trimmed by 8 bases and J by 0 bases, 15 bases remained unmatched. CDR3 length equals 17 residues. Germline loops: CDR1 LNHDA, CDR2 SQIVND (reference sequence). The CDR3: CASADGQALRMNTEAFF. The CDR3 DNA follows: TGTGCCAGTGCCGATGGACAGGCGCTGAGGATGAACACTGAAGCTTTCTTT.

The chain links TRBV2 to TRBJ2-3; either TRBD1 or TRBD2 may fit D (5 bases each). Germline-derived CDR1 and CDR2 are SNHLY and FYNNEI. Between the trimmed V and J ends, which lost 8 bases and 3 bases, there was a span of 9 bases. This CDR3 has 12 amino acids. CDR3 loop: CASSGTTDTQYF. The CDR3 bases are TGTGCCAGCTCGGGGACGACAGATACGCAGTATTTT.